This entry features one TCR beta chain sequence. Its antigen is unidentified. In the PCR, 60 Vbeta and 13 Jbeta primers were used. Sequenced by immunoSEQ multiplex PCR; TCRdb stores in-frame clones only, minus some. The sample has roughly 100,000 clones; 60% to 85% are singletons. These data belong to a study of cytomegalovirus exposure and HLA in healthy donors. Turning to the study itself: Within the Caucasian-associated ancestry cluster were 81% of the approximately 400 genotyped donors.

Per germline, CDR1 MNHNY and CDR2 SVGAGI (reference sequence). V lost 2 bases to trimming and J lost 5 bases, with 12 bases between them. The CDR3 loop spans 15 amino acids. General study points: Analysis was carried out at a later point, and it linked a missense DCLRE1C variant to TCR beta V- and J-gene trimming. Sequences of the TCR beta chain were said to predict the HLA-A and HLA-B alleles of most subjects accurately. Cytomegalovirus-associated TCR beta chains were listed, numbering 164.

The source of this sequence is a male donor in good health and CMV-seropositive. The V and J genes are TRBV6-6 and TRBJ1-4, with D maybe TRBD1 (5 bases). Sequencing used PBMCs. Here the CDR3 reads CASSYPGETNEKLFF. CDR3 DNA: TGTGCCAGCAGTTACCCGGGGGAGACCAATGAAAAACTGTTTTTT.